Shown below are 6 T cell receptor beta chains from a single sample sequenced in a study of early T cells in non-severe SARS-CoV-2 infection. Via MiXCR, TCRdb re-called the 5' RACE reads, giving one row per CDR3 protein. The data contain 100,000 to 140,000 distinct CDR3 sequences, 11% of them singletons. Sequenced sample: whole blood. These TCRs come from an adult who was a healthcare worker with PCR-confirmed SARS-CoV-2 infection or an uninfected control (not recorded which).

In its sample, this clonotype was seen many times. The CDR3 DNA is TGTGCCAGCAGCACCGGGACTAGCTCGGATACGCAGTATTTT. This encodes CASSTGTSSDTQYF. The genes are TRBV6-2 or TRBV6-3 and TRBJ2-3; 9 nucleotides align to TRBD2. Unmatched junction bases numbered 7, after V lost 6 bases and J lost 6 bases. This CDR3 region has 14 residues. From germline, CDR1 is MNHEY and CDR2 SVGEGT.

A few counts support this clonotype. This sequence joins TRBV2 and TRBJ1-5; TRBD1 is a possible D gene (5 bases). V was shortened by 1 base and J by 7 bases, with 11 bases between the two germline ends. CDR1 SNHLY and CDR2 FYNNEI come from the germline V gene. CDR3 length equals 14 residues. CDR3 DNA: TGTGCCAGCAGTGAAGGTAGAGAGGGGCAGCCCCAGCATTTT. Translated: CASSEGREGQPQHF.

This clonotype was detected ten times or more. CDR3 nucleotides: TGTGCCAGCAGCCTAAAACACGGGCAGCCCCAGCATTTT. Translated: CASSLKHGQPQHF. The rearrangement joins TRBV5-5 to TRBJ1-5; D remains ambiguous. This CDR3 has 13 residues. The V and J ends lost 4 bases and 7 bases respectively, with 12 bases between them. Germline CDR1 and CDR2: SGHKS and YYEKEE (reference sequence). Full variable domain (missing parts from reference TRBV5-5 and TRBJ1-5): DAGVTQSPTHLIKTRGQQVTLRCSPISGHKSVSWYQQVLGQGPQFIFQYYEKEERGRGNFPDRFSARQFPNYSSELNVNALLLGDSALYLCASSLKHGQPQHFGDGTRLSIL.

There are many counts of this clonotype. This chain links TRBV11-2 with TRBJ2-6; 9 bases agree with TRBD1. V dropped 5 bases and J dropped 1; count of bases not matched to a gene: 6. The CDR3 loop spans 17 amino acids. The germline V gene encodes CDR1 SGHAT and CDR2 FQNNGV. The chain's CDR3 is CASSPDRGRSGANVLTF. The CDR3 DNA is TGTGCCAGCAGCCCGGACAGGGGTAGGTCTGGGGCCAACGTCCTGACTTTC.

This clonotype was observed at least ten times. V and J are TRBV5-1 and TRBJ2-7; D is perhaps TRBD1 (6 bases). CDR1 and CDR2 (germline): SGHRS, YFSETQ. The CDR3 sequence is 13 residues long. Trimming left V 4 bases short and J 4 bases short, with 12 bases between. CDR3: CASSTGFGYEQYF. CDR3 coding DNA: TGCGCCAGCAGCACAGGGTTCGGTTACGAGCAGTACTTC. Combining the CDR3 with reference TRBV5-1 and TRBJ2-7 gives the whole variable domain KAGVTQTPRYLIKTRGQQVTLSCSPISGHRSVSWYQQTPGQGLQFLFEYFSETQRNKGNFPGRFSGRQFSNSRSEMNVSTLELGDSALYLCASSTGFGYEQYFGPGTRLTVT.

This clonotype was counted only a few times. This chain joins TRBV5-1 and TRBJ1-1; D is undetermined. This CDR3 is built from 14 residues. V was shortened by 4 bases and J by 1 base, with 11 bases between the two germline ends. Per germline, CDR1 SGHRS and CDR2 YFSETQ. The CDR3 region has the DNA TGCGCCAGCAGCACCCAGGCTACGAACACTGAAGCTTTCTTT. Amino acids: CASSTQATNTEAFF.